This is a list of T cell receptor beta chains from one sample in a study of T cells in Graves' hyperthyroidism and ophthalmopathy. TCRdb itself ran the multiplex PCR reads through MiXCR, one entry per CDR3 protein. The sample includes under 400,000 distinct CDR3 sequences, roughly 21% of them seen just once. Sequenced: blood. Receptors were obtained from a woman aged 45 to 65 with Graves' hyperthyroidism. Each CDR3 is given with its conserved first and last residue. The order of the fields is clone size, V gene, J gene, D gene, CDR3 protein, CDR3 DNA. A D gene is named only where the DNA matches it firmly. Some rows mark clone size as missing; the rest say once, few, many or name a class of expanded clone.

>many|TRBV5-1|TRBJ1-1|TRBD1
CASSRHRDRNTEAFF
TGCGCCAGCAGCCGACACCGGGACAGGAACACTGAAGCTTTCTTT
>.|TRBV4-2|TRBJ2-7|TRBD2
CASSQNVGLAGGTYEQYF
TGTGCCAGCAGCCAAAACGTAGGGCTAGCGGGAGGGACCTACGAGCAGTACTTC
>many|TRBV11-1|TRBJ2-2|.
CASSALSNTGELFF
TGTGCCAGCAGCGCATTATCGAACACCGGGGAGCTGTTTTTT
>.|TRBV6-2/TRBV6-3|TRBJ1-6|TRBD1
CASTKGATGPLSLHF
TGTGCCAGCACCAAAGGAGCGACAGGGCCATTGTCCCTCCACTTT
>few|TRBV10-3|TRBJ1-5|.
CAISQLAGTSTPLGTDTQHF
TGTGCCATCAGTCAACTAGCGGGGACATCAACCCCCCTCGGCACAGATACGCAGCATTTT
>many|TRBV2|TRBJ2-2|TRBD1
CASSRDRGNFVGELFF
TGTGCCAGCAGTCGGGACAGGGGGAATTTTGTCGGGGAGCTGTTTTTT
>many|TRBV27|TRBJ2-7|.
CASSPPRPNIRPYEQYF
TGTGCCAGCAGTCCGCCTCGCCCGAATATCCGGCCCTACGAGCAGTACTTC
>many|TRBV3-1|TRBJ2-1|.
CASSQVGRGTYNEQFF
TGTGCCAGCAGCCAAGTTGGGCGGGGCACCTACAATGAGCAGTTCTTC
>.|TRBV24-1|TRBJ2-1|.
CATSLTGTYNEQFF
TGTGCCACCAGCTTGACAGGTACCTACAATGAGCAGTTCTTC
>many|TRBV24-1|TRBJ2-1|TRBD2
CATSDLSGSYNEQFF
TGTGCCACCAGTGACCTTAGCGGGTCCTACAATGAGCAGTTCTTC
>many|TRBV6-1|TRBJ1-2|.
CASRSKRTAANYGYTF
TGTGCCAGCAGATCGAAACGGACAGCTGCTAACTATGGCTACACCTTC
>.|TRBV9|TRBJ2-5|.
CASSVAPKETQYF
TGTGCCAGCAGCGTAGCACCTAAAGAGACCCAGTACTTC
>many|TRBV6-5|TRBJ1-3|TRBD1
CASSYSRQGAGNTIYF
TGTGCCAGCAGTTACTCTCGACAGGGGGCTGGAAACACCATATATTTT
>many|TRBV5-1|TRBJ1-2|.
CASSADSNYGYTF
TGCGCCAGCAGCGCGGACAGTAACTATGGCTACACCTTC
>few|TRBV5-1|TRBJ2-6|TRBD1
CASSRDSQFSGANVLTF
TGCGCCAGCAGCCGGGACAGCCAATTCTCTGGGGCCAACGTCCTGACTTTC
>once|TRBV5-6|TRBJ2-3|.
CASSLFTDTRYF
TGTGCCAGCAGCTTGTTTACAGATACGCGGTATTTT
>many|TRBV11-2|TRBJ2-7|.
CASSLGARAGEQYF
TGTGCCAGCAGCTTAGGCGCGAGGGCGGGCGAGCAGTACTTC
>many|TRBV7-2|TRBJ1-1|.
CASSFGRTEAFF
TGTGCCAGCAGCTTTGGGCGGACTGAAGCTTTCTTT
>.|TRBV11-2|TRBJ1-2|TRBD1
CASSSAGQGFKNYGYTF
TGTGCCAGCAGTTCCGCGGGACAGGGCTTCAAAAACTATGGCTACACCTTC
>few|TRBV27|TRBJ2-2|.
CASSFGGNTVELFF
TGTGCCAGCAGTTTCGGGGGAAACACCGTGGAGCTGTTTTTT
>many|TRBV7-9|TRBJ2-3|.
CASSLGVGDGTDTQYF
TGTGCCAGCAGCTTAGGGGTGGGAGACGGCACAGATACGCAGTATTTT
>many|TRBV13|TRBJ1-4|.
CASSFGRVRKLFF
TGTGCCAGCAGCTTCGGCAGGGTCCGAAAACTGTTTTTT
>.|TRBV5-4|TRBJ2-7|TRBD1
CASSLRDSHYEQYF
TGTGCCAGCAGCTTGAGGGACAGCCACTACGAGCAGTACTTC
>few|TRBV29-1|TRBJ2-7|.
CSVAGQKTYEQYF
TGCAGCGTTGCGGGGCAGAAAACCTACGAGCAGTACTTC
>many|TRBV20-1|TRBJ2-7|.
CSPSDGQTRRYEQYF
TGCAGCCCTAGCGACGGACAAACGAGAAGGTACGAGCAGTACTTC
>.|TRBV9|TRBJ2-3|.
CASSGLANTDTQYF
TGTGCCAGCAGCGGCCTAGCAAACACAGATACGCAGTATTTT
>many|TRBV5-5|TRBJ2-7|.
CASSFDTNSYEQYF
TGTGCCAGCAGCTTCGACACAAACTCCTACGAGCAGTACTTC
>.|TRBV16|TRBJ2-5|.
CASSLRGWPQETQYF
TGTGCCAGCAGCCTCCGGGGGTGGCCCCAAGAGACCCAGTACTTC
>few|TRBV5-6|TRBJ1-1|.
CASSSGPSNTEAFF
TGTGCCAGCAGCTCGGGACCGTCGAACACTGAAGCTTTCTTT
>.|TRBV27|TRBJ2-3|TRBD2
CASSLLAGEGTDTQYF
TGTGCCAGCAGTTTACTAGCGGGAGAGGGAACAGATACGCAGTATTTT
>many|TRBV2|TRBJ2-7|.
CASSENPGPNYEQYF
TGTGCCAGCAGTGAAAACCCTGGACCAAACTACGAGCAGTACTTC
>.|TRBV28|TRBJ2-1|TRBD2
CASRLGLAGPLFF
TGTGCCAGCAGACTAGGACTAGCGGGGCCGTTGTTCTTC
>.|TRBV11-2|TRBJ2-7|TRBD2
CASSFAGDPSYEQYF
TGTGCCAGCAGCTTCGCGGGAGACCCTTCCTACGAGCAGTACTTC
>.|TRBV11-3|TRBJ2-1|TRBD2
CASRPPGLAVNEQFF
TGTGCCAGCAGGCCACCGGGACTAGCTGTCAATGAGCAGTTCTTC
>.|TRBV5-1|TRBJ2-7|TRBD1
CASSGGTGNSYEQYF
TGCGCCAGCAGCGGAGGGACAGGGAATTCCTACGAGCAGTACTTC
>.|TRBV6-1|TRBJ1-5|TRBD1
CASRKDRGLVQPQHF
TGTGCCAGCAGAAAGGACAGGGGGCTGGTTCAGCCCCAGCATTTT
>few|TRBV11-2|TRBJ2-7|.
CASSDLRSYEQYF
TGTGCCAGCAGCGACCTGCGCTCCTACGAGCAGTACTTC
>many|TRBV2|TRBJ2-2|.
CASKVELLSTGELFF
TGTGCCAGCAAGGTTGAACTGTTGAGCACCGGGGAGCTGTTTTTT
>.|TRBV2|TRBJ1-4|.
CASSPPSGSEKLFF
TGTGCCAGCTCACCACCGTCCGGGTCCGAAAAACTGTTTTTT
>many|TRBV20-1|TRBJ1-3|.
CSARATGSGNTIYF
TGCAGTGCTAGAGCTACAGGCTCTGGAAACACCATATATTTT
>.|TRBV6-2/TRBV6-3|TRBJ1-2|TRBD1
CASGGVGQGDNYGYTF
TGTGCCAGCGGGGGGGTAGGGCAGGGGGACAACTATGGCTACACCTTC